This T cell receptor (beta chain) derives from a study of shared clonotypes between healthy human individuals (dated by TCRdb to 2020 to 2021). Turning to the overall study: Three men and a couple of women, aged 18 to 49 years, made up the cohort. The study deeply sequenced blood TCR repertoires of about 5 healthy adults to estimate repertoire size and the extent of clonotype sharing between individuals. Libraries were prepared and TCR repertoires were sequenced by different laboratories using diverse techniques, in order to increase sequencing depth and limit assay-specific biases. Leukapheresis yielded between about 0.94 and 9.5 billion PBMCs per donor. For each donor, three plates each were used for CD4 naive and CD4 memory, two plates were used for CD8 naive, and one plate was used for CD8 memory. Study-level results and caveats: Pairwise subsampling indicated that sequencing depth was expected to affect the degree of clonotype sharing among donors. Estimated clonotype richness was generally larger for naive than for memory subsets. Compared with non-shared clonotypes, clonotypes shared by all four sorted-subset donors had higher generation probabilities. Rarefaction of sorted-subset datasets indicated incomplete sequencing despite the large sequencing depth. Sharing across a few donors was observed for around 5% of naive CD4, 3% to 3.5% of naive CD8, around 2.5% of memory CD4, and less than 0.45% of memory CD8 clonotypes. Only blood was sampled, and tissue TCR repertoires likely differ from those in blood. Because the study included a small number of donors, the genetic and exposure-history diversity represented was limited.

Clipping removes 3 bases from V and 2 bases from J, with 10 as the unmatched junction base count. From a lookup of the germline V gene, CDR1 and CDR2 are MNHEY and SVGAGI. The cysteine opens and the phenylalanine closes a CDR3 of 16 amino acids. Only the CDR3 part of the read is kept: 48 bases, read in frame from the first base. Regarding this clone: There is no known antigen for this receptor. No much larger clone exists at a distance of one base, and base qualities are not known.

TCR CDR3 regions were amplified from genomic DNA by multiplex PCR using the deep immunoSEQ assay. Extracted genomic DNA from each cell subset was distributed evenly across all wells of several immunoSEQ 96-well plates, and each plate was treated as a replicate. For sorted subsets, roughly 200 ng genomic DNA, equal to 30,000 to 35,000 T cell genomes, was loaded into each replicate PCR. Purified libraries were measured with a Qubit 3.0 fluorometer, size-checked on a Bioanalyzer 2100, and measured again with the KAPA Library Quantification kit. Every immunoSEQ 96-well plate was sequenced on a dedicated single-read 150-cycle Illumina NextSeq 550 flow cell. The study's own analysis went as follows. Because the immunoSEQ output held only junctional sequences and lacked quality scores, the filtering could not match the filtering applied to full-length reads. Sequences were annotated with PyIR, a Python wrapper for IgBLAST v1.9, using IMGT germline references to assign V/J genes and CDR3. Any read was removed if the V/J assignment was weak (E-value above 1e-6), the CDR3 was missing, or the read contained stop codons, out-of-frame junctions, or ambiguous translated residues. V3J clonotypes were defined as sequences sharing an identical inferred V gene, J gene, and CDR3 amino acid sequence. The percentage overlap between two repertoires was calculated by dividing the number of shared unique clonotypes by the size of the smaller repertoire. Three approaches were used to assess repertoire richness: RTK rarefaction, the Chao1 estimator, and Recon v2.1 estimates of unobserved clonotypes. OLGA was used to compute generation probabilities for all TCRbeta clonotypes that the gDNA method yielded from a handful of donors. This immuneACCESS table, as held by TCRdb, lists in-frame sequences with V and J called but not all clones. Of the missing ones, under half trace to an unresolved V gene in checked studies; the others have no known cause. V, J and clone size were drawn from that table, and D and trimming were deduced from the DNA. The sample table contains more than 2 million clones; only one count was recorded for 85% to 95% of them. Under 2% of the sample lies in the top ten.

CD8 naive samples were obtained by positive selection for CCR7 among CD45RO-negative cells, yielding a CD45RA+CCR7+ population from which TemRA cells were excluded. The donors were healthy, HIV-negative adults who had no recently reported acute infections or vaccinations. Only Caucasian adults living in Nashville, Tennessee, USA were represented among the donors. Blood was obtained by leukapheresis, after which PBMCs were separated by Ficoll-Histopaque density gradient centrifugation and cryopreserved in liquid nitrogen vapor phase. Analytical flow cytometry was used to check the purity and quantity of each magnetically sorted T cell population. From each sorted fraction, genomic DNA was isolated and quantified by UV absorbance on a Nanodrop 2000c.

This chain is built from TRBV6-5 and TRBJ2-7; 7 bases in the junction line up with TRBD2. Sequencing was carried out using naive CD8+ T cells from PBMCs. This sample's cell subset or site label indicates: CD45RA+CCR7+. This clonotype was obtained from a man in his late teens or twenties in good health. Some clones in this sample may be carry-over from other donors' samples. DNA sequence: TGTGCCAGCAGTTATGTTGGGGAGGGAACCCCCTACGAGCAGTACTTC. Its amino acids are CASSYVGEGTPYEQYF.